This passage covers 3 T cell receptor beta chains from one sample sequenced in a study of T-cell reconstitution after alpha-beta-depleted transplantation in children (dated by TCRdb to about 2016). The library was produced with PCR. Instrument on record: Illumina HiSeq 2500. TCR libraries were prepared with molecular barcoding, using unique molecular identifiers to normalize TCRbeta repertoire quantification. In-frame beta chains were kept once TCRdb had trimmed the public reads at Q25 with fastp and called clones with MiXCR. Entries that share a CDR3 protein sequence are merged under the most common genes and DNA. The sample table shows about half a million distinct CDR3 sequences, and about an eighth are seen once. Together, the top ten hold about 6% of the sample. The starting material was PBMCs from the stem cell graft donor, obtained from the stem cell graft. The receptors come from a human donor who donated a stem cell graft to a child with combined immunodeficiency.

There are a few counts of this clonotype. This CDR3 reads CASSPPAGGIIYEQYF. CDR3 bases: TGTGCCAGCAGTCCCCCCGCGGGGGGGATTATCTACGAGCAGTACTTC. The chain recombines TRBV28 with TRBJ2-7, with TRBD2 matching 9 bases. Germline CDR1 is MDHEN and CDR2 is SYDVKM. J lost 3 bases, V lost 5 bases, and 11 bases had no gene match. This CDR3 is 16 amino acids long. Full variable domain (remainder filled in from reference TRBV28 and TRBJ2-7): DVKVTQSSRYLVKRTGEKVFLECVQDMDHENMFWYRQDPGLGLRLIYFSYDVKMKEKGDIPEGYSVSREKKERFSLILESASTNQTSMYLCASSPPAGGIIYEQYFGPGTRLTVT.

The sample holds many counts of this clonotype. The chain recombines TRBV20-1 with TRBJ2-1; possible D gene TRBD2, 6 bases. Germline V gene data show CDR1 as DFQATT and CDR2 as SNEGSKA (reference sequence). The length of the CDR3 is 14 residues. CDR3 loop: CRCHQRGTYNEQFF. Written as DNA, the CDR3 is TGCAGATGTCATCAACGGGGGACCTACAATGAGCAGTTCTTC.

This clonotype occurred once. This rearrangement joins TRBV12-3 or TRBV12-4 to TRBJ2-7, with D possibly being TRBD2 (5 bases). Trimming stripped 1 base from V and 5 bases from J, with 9 bases between. This CDR3 has 13 amino acids. CDR3 region: CASSLGWRDEQYF. The CDR3 coding sequence is TGTGCCAGCAGTTTAGGGTGGCGGGACGAGCAGTACTTC.